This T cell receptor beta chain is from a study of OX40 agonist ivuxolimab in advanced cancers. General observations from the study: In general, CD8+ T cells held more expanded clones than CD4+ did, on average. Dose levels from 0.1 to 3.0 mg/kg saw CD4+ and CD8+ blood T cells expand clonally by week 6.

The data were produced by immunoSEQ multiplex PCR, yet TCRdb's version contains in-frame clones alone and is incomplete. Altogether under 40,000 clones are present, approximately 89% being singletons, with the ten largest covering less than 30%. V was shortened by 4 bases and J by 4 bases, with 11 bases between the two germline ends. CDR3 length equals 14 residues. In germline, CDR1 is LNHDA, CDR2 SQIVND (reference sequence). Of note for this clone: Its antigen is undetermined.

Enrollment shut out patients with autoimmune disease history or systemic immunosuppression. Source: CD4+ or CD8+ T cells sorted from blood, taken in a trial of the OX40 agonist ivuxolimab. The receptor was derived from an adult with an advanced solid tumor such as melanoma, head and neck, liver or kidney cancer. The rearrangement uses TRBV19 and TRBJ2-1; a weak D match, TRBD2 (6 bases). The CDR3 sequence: CASSSGNPYNEQFF. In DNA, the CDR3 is TGTGCCAGTAGTAGCGGGAACCCGTACAATGAGCAGTTCTTC.